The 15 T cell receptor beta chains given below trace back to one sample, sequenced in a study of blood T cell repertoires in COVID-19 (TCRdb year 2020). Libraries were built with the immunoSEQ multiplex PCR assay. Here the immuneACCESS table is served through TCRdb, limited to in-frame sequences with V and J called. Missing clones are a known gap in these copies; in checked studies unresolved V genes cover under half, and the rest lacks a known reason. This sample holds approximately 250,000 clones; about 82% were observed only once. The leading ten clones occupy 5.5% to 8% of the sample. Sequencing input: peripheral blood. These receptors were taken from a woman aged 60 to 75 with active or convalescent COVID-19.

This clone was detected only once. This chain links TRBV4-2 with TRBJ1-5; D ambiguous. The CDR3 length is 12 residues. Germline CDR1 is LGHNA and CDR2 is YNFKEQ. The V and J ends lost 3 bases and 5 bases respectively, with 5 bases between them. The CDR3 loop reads CASSQRDQPQHF. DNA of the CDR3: TGTGCCAGCAGCCAGAGGGATCAGCCCCAGCATTTT.

For the CDR3, the DNA is TGTGCCAGCAGCTCACCCGGGACAGGGGAAACCTATGGCTACACCTTC. Translating it yields CASSSPGTGETYGYTF. The chain combines TRBV7-8 with TRBJ1-2, with 10 bases lining up with TRBD1. The germline V gene has CDR1 SGHVS and CDR2 FQNEAQ. This CDR3 comprises 16 residues. After removal of 4 bases from V and 4 bases from J, the junction contained 9 bases not matched to a gene.

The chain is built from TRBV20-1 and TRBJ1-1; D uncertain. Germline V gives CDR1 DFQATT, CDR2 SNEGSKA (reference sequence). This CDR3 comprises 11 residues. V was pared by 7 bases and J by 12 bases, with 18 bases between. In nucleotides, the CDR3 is TGCAGTGTTGGAACCCGACGGGAAACTTTCTTT. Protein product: CSVGTRRETFF.

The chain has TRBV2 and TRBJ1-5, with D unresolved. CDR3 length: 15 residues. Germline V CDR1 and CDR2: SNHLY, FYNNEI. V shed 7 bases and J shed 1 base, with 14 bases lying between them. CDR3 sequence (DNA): TGTGCCAGCACCCAAGTCCGAGGGAGCAATCAGCCCCAGCATTTT. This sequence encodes CASTQVRGSNQPQHF.

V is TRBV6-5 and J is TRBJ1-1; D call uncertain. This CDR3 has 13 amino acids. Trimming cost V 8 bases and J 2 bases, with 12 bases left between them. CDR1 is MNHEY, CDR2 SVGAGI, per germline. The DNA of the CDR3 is TGTGCCAGCGAGGAACGGGGAAACACTGAAGCTTTCTTT. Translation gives CASEERGNTEAFF.

The CDR3 is CASSISTDTQYF. The CDR3 DNA reads as TGTGCCAGCAGTATTAGCACAGATACGCAGTATTTT. V and J are TRBV3-1 (or the pseudogene TRBV3-2) and TRBJ2-3, with unresolved D. The germline V and J ends were trimmed by 6 bases and 0 bases, with 4 bases remaining between them. Germline V gene data show CDR1 as LGHDT and CDR2 as YNNKEL (reference sequence). The length of the CDR3 is 12 residues.

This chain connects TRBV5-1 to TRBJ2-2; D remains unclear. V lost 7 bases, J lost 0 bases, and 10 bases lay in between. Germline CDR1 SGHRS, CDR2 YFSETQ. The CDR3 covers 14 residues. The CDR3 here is CASLGSSNTGELFF. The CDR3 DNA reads TGCGCCAGCTTGGGCAGCTCGAACACCGGGGAGCTGTTTTTT.

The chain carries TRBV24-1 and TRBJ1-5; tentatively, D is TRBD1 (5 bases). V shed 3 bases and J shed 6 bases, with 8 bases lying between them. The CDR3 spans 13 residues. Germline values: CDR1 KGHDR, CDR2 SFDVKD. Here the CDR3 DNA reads TGTGCCACCAGTGATCAGGGATCTCAGCCCCAGCATTTT. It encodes CATSDQGSQPQHF.

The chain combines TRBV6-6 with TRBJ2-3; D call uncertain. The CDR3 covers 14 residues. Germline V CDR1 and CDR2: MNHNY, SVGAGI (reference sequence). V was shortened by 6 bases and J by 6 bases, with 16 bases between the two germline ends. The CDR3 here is CASSPGVASDTQYF. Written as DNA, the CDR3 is TGTGCCAGCAGCCCCGGAGTAGCATCGGATACGCAGTATTTT.

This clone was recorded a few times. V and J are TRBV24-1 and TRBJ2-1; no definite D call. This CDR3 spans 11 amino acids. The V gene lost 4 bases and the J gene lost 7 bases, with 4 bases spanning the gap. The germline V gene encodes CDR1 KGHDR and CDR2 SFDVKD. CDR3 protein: CATSESNEQFF. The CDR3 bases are TGTGCCACCAGTGAGTCGAATGAGCAGTTCTTC.

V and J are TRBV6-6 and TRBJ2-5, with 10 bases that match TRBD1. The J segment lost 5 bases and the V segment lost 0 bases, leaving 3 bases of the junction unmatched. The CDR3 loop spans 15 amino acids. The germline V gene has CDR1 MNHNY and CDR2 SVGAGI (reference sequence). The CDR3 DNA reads TGTGCCAGCAGTTACTCCTGGACAGGGGGTGAGACCCAGTACTTC. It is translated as CASSYSWTGGETQYF.

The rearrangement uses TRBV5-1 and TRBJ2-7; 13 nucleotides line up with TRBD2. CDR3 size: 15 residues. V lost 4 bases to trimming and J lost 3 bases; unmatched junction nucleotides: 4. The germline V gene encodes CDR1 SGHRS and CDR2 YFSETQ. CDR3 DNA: TGCGCCAGCAGCCCGGGGACTAGCGGGATCTACGAGCAGTACTTC. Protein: CASSPGTSGIYEQYF.

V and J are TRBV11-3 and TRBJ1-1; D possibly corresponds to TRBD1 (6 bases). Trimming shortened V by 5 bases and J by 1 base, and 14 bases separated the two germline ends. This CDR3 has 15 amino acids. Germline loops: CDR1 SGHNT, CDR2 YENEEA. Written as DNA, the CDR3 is TGTGCCAGCAGCGACTCAGGGACACCGAACACTGAAGCTTTCTTT. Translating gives CASSDSGTPNTEAFF.

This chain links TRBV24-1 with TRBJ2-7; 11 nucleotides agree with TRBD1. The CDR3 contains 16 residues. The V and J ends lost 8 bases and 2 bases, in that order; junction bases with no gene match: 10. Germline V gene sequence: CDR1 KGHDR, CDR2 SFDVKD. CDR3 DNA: TGTGCCACCACCGCCGCCGGGACAGGGGGTCCCTACGAGCAGTACTTC. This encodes CATTAAGTGGPYEQYF.

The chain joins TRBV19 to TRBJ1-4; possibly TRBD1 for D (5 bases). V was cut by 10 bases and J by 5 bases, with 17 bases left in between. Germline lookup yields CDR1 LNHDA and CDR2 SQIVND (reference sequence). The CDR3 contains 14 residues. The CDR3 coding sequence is TGTGCCACCTCCGAGACAGAGCAGAATGAAAAACTGTTTTTT. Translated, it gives CATSETEQNEKLFF. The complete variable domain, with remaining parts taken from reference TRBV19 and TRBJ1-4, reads DGGITQSPKYLFRKEGQNVTLSCEQNLNHDAMYWYRQDPGQGLRLIYYSQIVNDFQKGDIAEGYSVSREKKESFPLTVTSAQKNPTAFYLCATSETEQNEKLFFGSGTQLSVL.